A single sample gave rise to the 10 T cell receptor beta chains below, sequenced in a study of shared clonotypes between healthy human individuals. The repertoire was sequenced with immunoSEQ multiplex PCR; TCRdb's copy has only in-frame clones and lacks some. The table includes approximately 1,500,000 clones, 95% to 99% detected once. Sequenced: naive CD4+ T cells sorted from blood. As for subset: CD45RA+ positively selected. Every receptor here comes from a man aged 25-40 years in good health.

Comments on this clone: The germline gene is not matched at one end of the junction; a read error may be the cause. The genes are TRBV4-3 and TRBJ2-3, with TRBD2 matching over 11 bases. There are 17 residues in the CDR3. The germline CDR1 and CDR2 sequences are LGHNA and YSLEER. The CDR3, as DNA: TGCGCCAGCAGCCAAGATCAGCTAGCGGGAGGCACCGATACGCAGTATTTT. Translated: CASSQDQLAGGTDTQYF.

CDR3 sequence reads: CASSIGTSGVNEQFF. The CDR3 region has the DNA TGCGCCAGCAGCATTGGGACTAGCGGAGTCAATGAGCAGTTCTTC. The chain recombines TRBV5-1 with TRBJ2-1; 11 positions agree with TRBD2. CDR3 size: 15 residues. Germline loops: CDR1 SGHRS, CDR2 YFSETQ. V was clipped by 4 bases and J by 6 bases; unmatched bases: 6.

The CDR3 DNA is TGTGCCACCAGCAGTCCGGGACGGACTTACGAGCAGTACTTC. Translating gives CATSSPGRTYEQYF. The chain combines TRBV15 with TRBJ2-7; TRBD1 or TRBD2 may be the D gene (5 bases each). V lost 3 bases to trimming and J lost 4 bases, with 13 bases between them. The CDR3 consists of 14 residues. Looked up from germline, CDR1 is LNHNV and CDR2 is YYDKDF (reference sequence).

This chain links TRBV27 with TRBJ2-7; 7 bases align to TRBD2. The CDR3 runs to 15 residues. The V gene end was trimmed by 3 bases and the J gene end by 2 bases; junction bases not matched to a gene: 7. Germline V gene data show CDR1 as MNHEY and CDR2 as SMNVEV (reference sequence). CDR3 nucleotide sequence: TGTGCCAGCAGTTTTTCATTAGCGGGTCCCTACGAGCAGTACTTC. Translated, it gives CASSFSLAGPYEQYF.

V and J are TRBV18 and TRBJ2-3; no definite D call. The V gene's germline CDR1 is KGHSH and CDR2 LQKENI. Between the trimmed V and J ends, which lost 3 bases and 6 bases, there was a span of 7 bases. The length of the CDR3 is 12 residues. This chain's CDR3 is CASSPHGDTQYF. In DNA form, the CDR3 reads TGTGCCAGCTCACCTCACGGGGATACGCAGTATTTT.

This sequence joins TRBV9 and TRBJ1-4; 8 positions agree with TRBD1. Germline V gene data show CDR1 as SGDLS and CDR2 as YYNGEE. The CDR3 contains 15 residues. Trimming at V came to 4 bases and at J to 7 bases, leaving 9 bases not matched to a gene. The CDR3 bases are TGTGCCAGCAGCCCACGACAGGGGAGCGGTGAAAAACTGTTTTTT. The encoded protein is CASSPRQGSGEKLFF. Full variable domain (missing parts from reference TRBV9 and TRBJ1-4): DSGVTQTPKHLITATGQRVTLRCSPRSGDLSVYWYQQSLDQGLQFLIQYYNGEERAKGNILERFSAQQFPDLHSELNLSSLELGDSALYFCASSPRQGSGEKLFFGSGTQLSVL.

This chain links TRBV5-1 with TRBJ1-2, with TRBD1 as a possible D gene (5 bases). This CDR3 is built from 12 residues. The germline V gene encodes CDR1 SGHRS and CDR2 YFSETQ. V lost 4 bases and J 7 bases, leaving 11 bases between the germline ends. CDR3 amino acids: CASSTGTFGYTF. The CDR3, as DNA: TGCGCCAGCAGCACCGGGACTTTTGGCTACACCTTC.

Here the CDR3 DNA reads TGTGCCAGCAGTGAAGAAGGGCAGGGAAGCTACGGCTACACCTTC. Translating it yields CASSEEGQGSYGYTF. The chain joins TRBV6-1 to TRBJ1-2, with D maybe TRBD1 (5 bases). Trimming left V 1 base short and J 8 bases short, with 17 bases between. Germline lookup yields CDR1 MNHNS and CDR2 SASEGT. CDR3 length: 15 amino acids.

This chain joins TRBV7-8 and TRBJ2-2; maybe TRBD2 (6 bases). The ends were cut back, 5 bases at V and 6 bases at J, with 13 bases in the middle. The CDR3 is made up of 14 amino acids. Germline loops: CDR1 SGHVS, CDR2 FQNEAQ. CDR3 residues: CASSPTSFAGELFF. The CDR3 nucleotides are TGTGCCAGCAGCCCGACTAGTTTCGCCGGGGAGCTGTTTTTT.

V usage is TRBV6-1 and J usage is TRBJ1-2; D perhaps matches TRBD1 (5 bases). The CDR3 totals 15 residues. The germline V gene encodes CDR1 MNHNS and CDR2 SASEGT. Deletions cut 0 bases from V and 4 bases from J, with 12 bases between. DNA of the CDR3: TGTGCCAGCAGTGAAGCGGGGACGGTAACCTATGGCTACACCTTC. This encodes CASSEAGTVTYGYTF.